The rows below give T cell receptor beta chains drawn from one sample of a study of blood T cell repertoires in COVID-19. The data were produced by immunoSEQ multiplex PCR, yet TCRdb's version contains in-frame clones alone and is incomplete. The sample consists of more than 95,000 clones, roughly 87% of them appearing once. Material: peripheral blood. The receptors originated from a human donor in a cohort sampled during active COVID-19. CDR3s include the opening cysteine and the closing phenylalanine or tryptophan. The D gene is left open where the match is weak. Clone size is given for some rows only: seen once, a few or many times, or a class if the clone is expanded.

size: -; V: TRBV7-3; J: TRBJ2-7; D: TRBD2; length: 15; CDR3: CASSLTSGNTYEQYF; DNA: TGTGCCAGCAGCTTAACTAGCGGGAATACCTACGAGCAGTACTTC
size: -; V: TRBV19; J: TRBJ1-5; D: -; length: 13; CDR3: CASKAAGIQPQHF; DNA: TGTGCCAGTAAGGCGGCAGGGATACAGCCCCAGCATTTT
size: -; V: TRBV29-1; J: TRBJ2-1; D: -; length: 17; CDR3: CSVEGGQLMRSYNEQFF; DNA: TGCAGCGTTGAGGGGGGACAGCTGATGAGGTCCTACAATGAGCAGTTCTTC
size: -; V: TRBV15; J: TRBJ2-7; D: -; length: 15; CDR3: CATSRDRGSSYEQYF; DNA: TGTGCCACCAGCAGGGATCGGGGAAGCTCCTACGAGCAGTACTTC
size: -; V: TRBV7-9; J: TRBJ1-1; D: -; length: 13; CDR3: CASSLSSGTEAFF; DNA: TGTGCCAGCAGCTTAAGTTCAGGGACTGAAGCTTTCTTT
size: -; V: TRBV4-1; J: TRBJ2-5; D: TRBD2; length: 16; CDR3: CASSQLGGGLKETQYF; DNA: TGCGCCAGCAGCCAATTGGGCGGGGGGCTAAAAGAGACCCAGTACTTC
size: -; V: TRBV7-4; J: TRBJ1-1; D: -; length: 18; CDR3: CARPTLLRRGKKNTEAFF; DNA: TGTGCCAGACCTACCTTACTGAGGAGGGGAAAGAAGAACACTGAAGCTTTCTTT
size: -; V: TRBV11-2; J: TRBJ2-7; D: -; length: 15; CDR3: CASSLEGQWAGEQYF; DNA: TGTGCCAGCAGCTTAGAGGGTCAGTGGGCCGGCGAGCAGTACTTC
size: -; V: TRBV27; J: TRBJ2-5; D: -; length: 13; CDR3: CASSLRESETQYF; DNA: TGTGCCAGCAGTTTAAGAGAGTCGGAGACCCAGTACTTC
size: -; V: TRBV28; J: TRBJ1-5; D: TRBD1; length: 15; CDR3: CASSPAGTGGQPQHF; DNA: TGTGCCAGCAGTCCGGCCGGGACAGGAGGCCAGCCCCAGCATTTT
size: -; V: TRBV28; J: TRBJ1-2; D: -; length: 12; CDR3: CASSLSGWGYTF; DNA: TGTGCCAGCAGTTTATCGGGTTGGGGCTACACCTTC
size: -; V: TRBV7-8; J: TRBJ1-2; D: -; length: 14; CDR3: CASSLAETDYGYTF; DNA: TGTGCCAGCAGCTTAGCAGAGACAGACTATGGCTACACCTTC
size: -; V: TRBV4-2; J: TRBJ1-2; D: TRBD1; length: 15; CDR3: CASSQNRNTGQTYTF; DNA: TGTGCCAGCAGCCAAAATAGGAATACGGGACAGACGTACACCTTC
size: -; V: TRBV4-2; J: TRBJ2-3; D: -; length: 15; CDR3: CASSQDPTRADTQYF; DNA: TGTGCCAGCAGCCAAGACCCCACCCGAGCGGATACGCAGTATTTT
size: -; V: TRBV6-4; J: TRBJ2-1; D: TRBD2; length: 15; CDR3: CASSDGTSGDNEQFF; DNA: TGTGCCAGCAGTGACGGGACTAGCGGGGACAATGAGCAGTTCTTC
size: -; V: TRBV19; J: TRBJ1-2; D: -; length: 13; CDR3: CASSAGTQITGTF; DNA: TGTGCCAGTAGTGCCGGGACACAGATTACGGGTACCTTC
size: -; V: TRBV7-2; J: TRBJ2-7; D: TRBD2; length: 15; CDR3: CASSFLAGRLYEQYF; DNA: TGTGCCAGCAGCTTCTTAGCGGGAAGGCTCTACGAGCAGTACTTC
size: -; V: TRBV13; J: TRBJ2-1; D: TRBD2; length: 19; CDR3: CASSKTGLAGGDSYNEQFF; DNA: TGTGCCAGCAGCAAAACGGGACTAGCGGGGGGCGACTCCTACAATGAGCAGTTCTTC
size: -; V: TRBV6-5; J: TRBJ2-5; D: TRBD1; length: 13; CDR3: CASSLDREETQYF; DNA: TGTGCCAGCAGTTTGGACAGGGAAGAGACCCAGTACTTC
size: -; V: TRBV11-2; J: TRBJ2-2; D: TRBD2; length: 17; CDR3: CASSLDTAGGYTGELFF; DNA: TGTGCCAGCAGCTTAGATACAGCGGGAGGCTACACCGGGGAGCTGTTTTTT
size: -; V: TRBV9; J: TRBJ2-1; D: TRBD2; length: 15; CDR3: CASSATSGIYNEQFF; DNA: TGTGCCAGCAGCGCCACTAGCGGAATATACAATGAGCAGTTCTTC
size: -; V: TRBV28; J: TRBJ1-4; D: TRBD1; length: 17; CDR3: CASRSTGELPTNEKLFF; DNA: TGTGCCAGCCGGTCAACAGGGGAGTTACCAACTAATGAAAAACTGTTTTTT
size: -; V: TRBV3-1/TRBV3-2; J: TRBJ2-1; D: -; length: 15; CDR3: CASSQELGAANEQFF; DNA: TGTGCCAGCAGCCAAGAATTAGGGGCGGCGAATGAGCAGTTCTTC
size: -; V: TRBV5-1; J: TRBJ2-7; D: TRBD2; length: 16; CDR3: CASSPGLAGVKYEQYF; DNA: TGCGCCAGCAGCCCGGGACTAGCGGGAGTCAAATACGAGCAGTACTTC
size: -; V: TRBV7-3; J: TRBJ2-5; D: TRBD1; length: 14; CDR3: CASSTTGYQETQYF; DNA: TGTGCCAGCAGCACGACAGGGTACCAAGAGACCCAGTACTTC
size: once; V: TRBV4-1; J: TRBJ2-1; D: -; length: 14; CDR3: CASSQEFQYNEQFF; DNA: TGCGCCAGCAGCCAAGAGTTTCAATACAATGAGCAGTTCTTC
size: -; V: TRBV19; J: TRBJ2-5; D: -; length: 15; CDR3: CASSNYRTGEETQYF; DNA: TGTGCCAGTAGTAATTACAGGACGGGGGAAGAGACCCAGTACTTC
size: -; V: TRBV3-1/TRBV3-2; J: TRBJ2-3; D: TRBD1; length: 15; CDR3: CASSLQGAGTDTQYF; DNA: TGTGCCAGCAGTCTACAGGGGGCGGGCACAGATACGCAGTATTTT
size: medium-sized; V: TRBV19; J: TRBJ2-2; D: TRBD2; length: 15; CDR3: CASGDRGGFTGELFF; DNA: TGTGCCAGTGGGGACCGCGGGGGGTTCACCGGGGAGCTGTTTTTT
size: few; V: TRBV6-5; J: TRBJ2-3; D: -; length: 14; CDR3: CASGLASSTDTQYF; DNA: TGTGCCAGCGGTTTAGCTTCTAGCACAGATACGCAGTATTTT
size: -; V: TRBV9; J: TRBJ1-5; D: -; length: 14; CDR3: CASSVGSSNQPQHF; DNA: TGTGCCAGCAGCGTAGGCAGTAGCAATCAGCCCCAGCATTTT
size: -; V: TRBV27; J: TRBJ2-3; D: TRBD1; length: 15; CDR3: CASSLSGQGTDTQYF; DNA: TGTGCCAGCAGTTTATCGGGACAGGGCACAGATACGCAGTATTTT
size: -; V: TRBV18; J: TRBJ1-1; D: TRBD1; length: 13; CDR3: CASSPDTGGEAFF; DNA: TGTGCCAGCTCACCAGATACAGGGGGGGAAGCTTTCTTT
size: -; V: TRBV28; J: TRBJ1-3; D: -; length: 14; CDR3: CASGSVTSGNTIYF; DNA: TGTGCCAGCGGCAGCGTTACTTCTGGAAACACCATATATTTT
size: -; V: TRBV6-5; J: TRBJ1-5; D: -; length: 14; CDR3: CASSPGHANQPQHF; DNA: TGTGCCAGCAGCCCCGGACATGCCAATCAGCCCCAGCATTTT
size: few; V: TRBV5-6; J: TRBJ1-1; D: -; length: 12; CDR3: CASSFNTIEAFF; DNA: TGTGCCAGCAGCTTTAACACGATTGAAGCTTTCTTT
size: once; V: TRBV12-3/TRBV12-4; J: TRBJ1-4; D: -; length: 13; CDR3: CASSPLINEKLFF; DNA: TGTGCCAGCAGCCCACTGATAAATGAAAAACTGTTTTTT